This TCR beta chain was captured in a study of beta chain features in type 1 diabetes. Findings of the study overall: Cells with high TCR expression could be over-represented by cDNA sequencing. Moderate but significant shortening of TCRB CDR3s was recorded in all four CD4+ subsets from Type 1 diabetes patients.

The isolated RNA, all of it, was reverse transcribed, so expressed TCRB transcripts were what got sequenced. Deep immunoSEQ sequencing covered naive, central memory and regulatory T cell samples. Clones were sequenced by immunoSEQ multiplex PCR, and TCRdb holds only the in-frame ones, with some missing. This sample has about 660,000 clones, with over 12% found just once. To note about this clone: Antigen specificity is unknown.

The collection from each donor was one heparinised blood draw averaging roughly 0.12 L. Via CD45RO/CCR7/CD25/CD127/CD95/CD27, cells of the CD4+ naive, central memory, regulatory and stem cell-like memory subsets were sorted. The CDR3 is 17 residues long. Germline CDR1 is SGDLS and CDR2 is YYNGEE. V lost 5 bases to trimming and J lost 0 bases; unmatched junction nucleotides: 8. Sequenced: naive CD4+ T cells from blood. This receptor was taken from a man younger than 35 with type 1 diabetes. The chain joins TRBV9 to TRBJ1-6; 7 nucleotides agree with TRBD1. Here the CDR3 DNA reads TGTGCCAGCAGTGGGGGACAGTCGAGCTCCTATAATTCACCCCTCCACTTT. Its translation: CASSGGQSSSYNSPLHF. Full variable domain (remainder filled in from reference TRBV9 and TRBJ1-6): DSGVTQTPKHLITATGQRVTLRCSPRSGDLSVYWYQQSLDQGLQFLIQYYNGEERAKGNILERFSAQQFPDLHSELNLSSLELGDSALYFCASSGGQSSSYNSPLHFGNGTRLTVT.